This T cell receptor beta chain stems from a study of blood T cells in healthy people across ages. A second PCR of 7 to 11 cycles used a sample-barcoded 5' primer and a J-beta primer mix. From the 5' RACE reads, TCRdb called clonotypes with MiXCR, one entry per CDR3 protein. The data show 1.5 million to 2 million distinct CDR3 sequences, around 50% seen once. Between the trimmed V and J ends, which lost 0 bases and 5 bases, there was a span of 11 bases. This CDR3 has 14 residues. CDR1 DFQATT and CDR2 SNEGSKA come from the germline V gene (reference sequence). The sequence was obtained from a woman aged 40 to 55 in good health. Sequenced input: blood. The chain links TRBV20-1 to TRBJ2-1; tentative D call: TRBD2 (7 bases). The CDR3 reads CSARDAGANNEQFF. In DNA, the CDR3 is TGCAGTGCTAGAGATGCGGGGGCCAACAATGAGCAGTTCTTC.